These 9 T cell receptor beta chains were sequenced from one sample in a study of T cells in Graves' hyperthyroidism and ophthalmopathy. Researchers amplified the TCR beta CDR3 regions from RNA transcripts. With the HTBI primer set, the TCR CDR3 went through a first round of RT-PCR. TCRdb used MiXCR to reprocess the multiplex PCR reads, holding one entry per CDR3 protein. The sample records hundreds of thousands of distinct CDR3 sequences, roughly 20% being singletons. The sample comprised blood. These receptors originate from a man aged 25-45 years with Graves' ophthalmopathy.

This clonotype was seen a few times. This sequence joins TRBV28 and TRBJ2-5, with 7 bases matching TRBD1. Germline loops: CDR1 MDHEN, CDR2 SYDVKM. Trimming took 5 bases from V and 3 from J; bases not matched to a gene: 9. This CDR3 has 15 amino acids. The CDR3 region is CASSQTGLLEETQYF. CDR3 nucleotides: TGTGCCAGCAGTCAGACAGGGTTGCTTGAAGAGACCCAGTACTTC.

The chain recombines TRBV5-1 with TRBJ2-3; D not certain. This CDR3 comprises 17 residues. Germline CDR1 and CDR2: SGHRS and YFSETQ. V dropped 0 bases and J dropped 2 bases, with 16 bases sitting between them. Here the CDR3 DNA reads TGCGCCAGCAGCTTGGGACCCTACCCAGCTTTCACAGATACGCAGTATTTT. Its translation: CASSLGPYPAFTDTQYF.

Only a few counts were recorded for this clonotype. The genes are TRBV12-3 or TRBV12-4 and TRBJ2-2; 9 positions agree with TRBD2. The CDR3 has 14 residues. Trimming took 8 bases from V and 6 from J; bases not matched to a gene: 7. The CDR3 coding sequence is TGTGCCAGCGCACCGGGACTAGCATCCGGGGAGCTGTTTTTT. Residues: CASAPGLASGELFF.

This chain links TRBV30 with TRBJ1-1; TRBD1 agrees at 10 bases. The J segment lost 6 bases and the V segment lost 4 bases, leaving 8 bases of the junction unmatched. The CDR3 loop spans 14 amino acids. Germline CDR1 and CDR2: GTSNPN and SVGIG (reference sequence). The CDR3 protein is CAWNIGTGDPEAFF. The CDR3 DNA reads as TGTGCCTGGAATATAGGGACAGGGGACCCTGAAGCTTTCTTT.

The rearrangement links TRBV18 to TRBJ2-1; possible D gene TRBD2, 5 bases. The CDR3 is 15 amino acids. Germline CDR1 KGHSH, CDR2 LQKENI. V was trimmed by 8 bases and J by 4 bases, leaving 18 bases between them. Written as DNA, the CDR3 is TGTGCCAGCAGTGCGGACTTCCGGGCTTACAATGAGCAGTTCTTC. It translates to CASSADFRAYNEQFF.

The table lists this clonotype with a few counts. The rearrangement links TRBV29-1 to TRBJ1-1, with D perhaps matching TRBD1 (6 bases). The CDR3 spans 13 residues. The germline CDR1 and CDR2 sequences are SQVTM and ANQGSEA. The V end lost 6 bases, the J end lost 2 bases, and 13 bases lay between the germline ends. This chain's CDR3 is CSVAGVLNTEAFF. The DNA for the CDR3 is TGCAGCGTGGCAGGGGTCCTCAACACTGAAGCTTTCTTT. Variable domain in full (rest from reference TRBV29-1 and TRBJ1-1): SAVISQKPSRDICQRGTSLTIQCQVDSQVTMMFWYRQQPGQSLTLIATANQGSEATYESGFVIDKFPISRPNLTFSTLTVSNMSPEDSSIYLCSVAGVLNTEAFFGQGTRLTVV.

This clonotype has ten or more counts. The chain is built from TRBV7-9 and TRBJ2-5; TRBD1 matches at 9 bases. Germline lookup yields CDR1 SEHNR and CDR2 FQNEAQ (reference sequence). The CDR3 is 14 amino acids. V lost 5 bases, J lost 4 bases, and 5 bases stayed unmatched. This chain's CDR3 is CASSLRTGAETQYF. The CDR3 DNA reads as TGTGCCAGCAGCCTACGGACAGGGGCAGAGACCCAGTACTTC. The variable domain in full, with the rest retrieved from reference TRBV7-9 and TRBJ2-5, is DTGVSQNPRHKITKRGQNVTFRCDPISEHNRLYWYRQTLGQGPEFLTYFQNEAQLEKSRLLSDRFSAERPKGSFSTLEIQRTEQGDSAMYLCASSLRTGAETQYFGPGTRLLVL.

Notes on this clonotype: A much more abundant neighbour one base away suggests this may be a read error. This chain joins TRBV7-2 and TRBJ2-7; D may be TRBD2 (5 bases). The CDR3 runs 13 residues. V dropped 5 bases and J dropped 5 bases, with 13 bases sitting between them. Germline values: CDR1 SGHTA, CDR2 FQGNSA. The CDR3 sequence: CASSPKAVDEQYF. In DNA, the CDR3 is TGTGCCAGCAGCCCGAAAGCGGTTGACGAGCAGTACTTC.

Notes on this clonotype: One end of the junction fails to match germline, which may point to a read error. V gene TRBV9 combines with J gene TRBJ1-2; possible D gene TRBD1, 5 bases. Per the germline V gene, CDR1 is SGDLS and CDR2 is YYNGEE. CDR3 length: 15 residues. DNA of the CDR3: TGTGCCAGCAGCGGCGCCCGAGAAGGGGCTAAAGGCTACGCCTTC. Translated: CASSGAREGAKGYAF.